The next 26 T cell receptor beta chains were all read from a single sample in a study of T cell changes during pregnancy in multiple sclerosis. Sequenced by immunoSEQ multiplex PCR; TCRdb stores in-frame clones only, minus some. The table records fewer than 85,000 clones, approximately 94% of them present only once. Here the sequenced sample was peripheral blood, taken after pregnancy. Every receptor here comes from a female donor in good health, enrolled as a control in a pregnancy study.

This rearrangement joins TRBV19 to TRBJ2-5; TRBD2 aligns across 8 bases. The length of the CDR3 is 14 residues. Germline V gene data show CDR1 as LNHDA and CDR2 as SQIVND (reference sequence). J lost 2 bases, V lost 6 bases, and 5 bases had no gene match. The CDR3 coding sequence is TGTGCCAGTAGAGACGGGAGGGCGCAAGAGACCCAGTACTTC. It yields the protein CASRDGRAQETQYF.

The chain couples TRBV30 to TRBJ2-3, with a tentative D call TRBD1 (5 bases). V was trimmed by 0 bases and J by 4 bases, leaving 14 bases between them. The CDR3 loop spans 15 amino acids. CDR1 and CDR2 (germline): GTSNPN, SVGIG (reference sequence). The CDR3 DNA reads TGTGCCTGGAGTGTACGGGCAGGGTCGGCAGATACGCAGTATTTT. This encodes CAWSVRAGSADTQYF.

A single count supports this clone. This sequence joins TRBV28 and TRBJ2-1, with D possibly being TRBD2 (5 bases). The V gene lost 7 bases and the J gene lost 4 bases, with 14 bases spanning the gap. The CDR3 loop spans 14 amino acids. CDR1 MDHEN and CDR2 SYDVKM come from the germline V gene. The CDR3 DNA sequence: TGTGCCAGCACTTTGAGCACGGGGTACAATGAGCAGTTCTTC. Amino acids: CASTLSTGYNEQFF.

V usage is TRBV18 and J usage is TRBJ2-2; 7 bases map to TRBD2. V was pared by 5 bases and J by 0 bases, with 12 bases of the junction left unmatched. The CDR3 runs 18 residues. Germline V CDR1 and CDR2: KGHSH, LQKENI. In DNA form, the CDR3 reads TGTGCCAGCTCAAGGCTGGCGGGGGACGACGCGAACACCGGGGAGCTGTTTTTT. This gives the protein CASSRLAGDDANTGELFF.

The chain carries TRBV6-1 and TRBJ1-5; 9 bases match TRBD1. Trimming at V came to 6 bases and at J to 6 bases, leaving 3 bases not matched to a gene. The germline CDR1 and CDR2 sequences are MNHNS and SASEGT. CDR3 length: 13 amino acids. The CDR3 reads CASRGTGSQPQHF. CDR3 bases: TGTGCCAGCAGAGGGACAGGGAGTCAGCCCCAGCATTTT.

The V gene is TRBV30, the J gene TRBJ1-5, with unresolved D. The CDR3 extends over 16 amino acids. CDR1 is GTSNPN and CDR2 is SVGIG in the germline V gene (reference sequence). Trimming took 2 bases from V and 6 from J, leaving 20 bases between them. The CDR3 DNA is TGTGCCTGGAGTCCCTATATGAGGGAGTTGGGTCAGCCCCAGCATTTT. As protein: CAWSPYMRELGQPQHF. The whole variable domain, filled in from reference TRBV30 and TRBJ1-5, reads SQTIHQWPATLVQPVGSPLSLECTVEGTSNPNLYWYRQAAGRGLQLLFYSVGIGQISSEVPQNLSASRPQDRQFILSSKKLLLSDSGFYLCAWSPYMRELGQPQHFGDGTRLSIL.

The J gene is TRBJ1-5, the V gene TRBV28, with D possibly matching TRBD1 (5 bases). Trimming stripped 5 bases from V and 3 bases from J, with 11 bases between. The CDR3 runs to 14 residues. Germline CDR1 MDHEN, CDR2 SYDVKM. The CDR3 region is CASSPGGYNQPQHF. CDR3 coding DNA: TGTGCCAGCAGTCCCGGGGGGTACAATCAGCCCCAGCATTTT.

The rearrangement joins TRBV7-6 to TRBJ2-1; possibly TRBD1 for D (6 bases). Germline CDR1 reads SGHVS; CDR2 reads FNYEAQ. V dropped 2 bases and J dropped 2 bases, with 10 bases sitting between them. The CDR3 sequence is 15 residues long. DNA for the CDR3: TGTGCCAGCAGCTTACAGTGGACAGCCTACAATGAGCAGTTCTTC. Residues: CASSLQWTAYNEQFF.

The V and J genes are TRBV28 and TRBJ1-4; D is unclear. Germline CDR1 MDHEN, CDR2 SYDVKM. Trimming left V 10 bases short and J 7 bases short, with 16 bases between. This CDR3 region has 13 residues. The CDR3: CATRSVGGEKLFF. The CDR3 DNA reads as TGTGCCACCCGTAGCGTGGGCGGTGAAAAACTGTTTTTT.

Here the CDR3 DNA reads TGTGCCAGCAGCCAGGAGGGGGGAAACACCATATATTTT. Encoded protein: CASSQEGGNTIYF. The chain joins TRBV7-3 to TRBJ1-3, with a possible D match to TRBD1 (5 bases). The CDR3 has 13 residues. Between the trimmed V and J ends, which lost 5 bases and 4 bases, there was a span of 9 bases. Germline-derived CDR1 and CDR2 are SGHTA and FQGTGA.

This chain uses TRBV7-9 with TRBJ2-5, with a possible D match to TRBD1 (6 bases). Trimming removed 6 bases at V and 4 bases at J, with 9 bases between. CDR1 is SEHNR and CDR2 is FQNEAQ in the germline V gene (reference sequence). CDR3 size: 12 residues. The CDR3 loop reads CASSRRGETQYF. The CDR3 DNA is TGTGCCAGCAGTCGCAGGGGAGAGACCCAGTACTTC. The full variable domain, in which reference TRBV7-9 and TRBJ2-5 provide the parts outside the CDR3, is DTGVSQNPRHKITKRGQNVTFRCDPISEHNRLYWYRQTLGQGPEFLTYFQNEAQLEKSRLLSDRFSAERPKGSFSTLEIQRTEQGDSAMYLCASSRRGETQYFGPGTRLLVL.

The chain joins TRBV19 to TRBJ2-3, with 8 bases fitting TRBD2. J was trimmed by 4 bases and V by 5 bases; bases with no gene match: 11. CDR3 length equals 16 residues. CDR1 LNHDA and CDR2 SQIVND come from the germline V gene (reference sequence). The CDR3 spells CASSRSRTSSSDTQYF. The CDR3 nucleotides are TGTGCCAGTAGTCGATCCAGGACTAGCAGTTCAGATACGCAGTATTTT.

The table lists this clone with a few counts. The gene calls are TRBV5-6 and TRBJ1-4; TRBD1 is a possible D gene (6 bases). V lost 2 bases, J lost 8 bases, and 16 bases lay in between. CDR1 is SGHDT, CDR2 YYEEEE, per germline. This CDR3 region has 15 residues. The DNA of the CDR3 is TGTGCCAGCAGCTTTCTTGCGGGGGCGAGAGAAAAACTGTTTTTT. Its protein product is CASSFLAGAREKLFF.

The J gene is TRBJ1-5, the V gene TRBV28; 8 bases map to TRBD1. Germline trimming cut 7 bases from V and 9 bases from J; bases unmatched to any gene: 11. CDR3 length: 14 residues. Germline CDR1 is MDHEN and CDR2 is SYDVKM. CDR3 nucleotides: TGTGCCAGCATCCCCCTTGGACAGGGTGGGCCCCAGCATTTT. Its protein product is CASIPLGQGGPQHF.

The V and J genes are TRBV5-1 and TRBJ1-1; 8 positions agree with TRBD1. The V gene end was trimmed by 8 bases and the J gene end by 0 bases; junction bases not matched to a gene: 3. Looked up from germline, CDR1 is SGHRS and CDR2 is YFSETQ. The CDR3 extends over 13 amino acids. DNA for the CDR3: TGCGCCAGAAGGGACAGGATGAACACTGAAGCTTTCTTT. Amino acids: CARRDRMNTEAFF.

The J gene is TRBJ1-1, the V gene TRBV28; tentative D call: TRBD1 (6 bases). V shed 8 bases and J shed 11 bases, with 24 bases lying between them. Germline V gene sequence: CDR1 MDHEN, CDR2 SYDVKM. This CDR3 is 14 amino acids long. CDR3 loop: CASVYGQSSYVAFF. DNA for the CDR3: TGTGCCAGCGTTTATGGACAGTCATCCTACGTGGCTTTCTTT.

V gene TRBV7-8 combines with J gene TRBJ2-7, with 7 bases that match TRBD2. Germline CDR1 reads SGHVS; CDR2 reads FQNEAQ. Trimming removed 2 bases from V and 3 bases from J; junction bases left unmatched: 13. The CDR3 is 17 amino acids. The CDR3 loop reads CASSLLASGKTYYEQYF. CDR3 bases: TGTGCCAGCAGCTTATTGGCCAGCGGGAAGACCTACTACGAGCAGTACTTC.

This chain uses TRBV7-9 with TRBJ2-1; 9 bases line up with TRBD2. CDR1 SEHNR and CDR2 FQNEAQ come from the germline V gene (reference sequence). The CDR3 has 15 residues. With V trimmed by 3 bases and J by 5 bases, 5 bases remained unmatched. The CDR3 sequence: CASSFGSSGDNEQFF. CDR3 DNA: TGTGCCAGCAGCTTTGGGTCTAGCGGGGACAATGAGCAGTTCTTC. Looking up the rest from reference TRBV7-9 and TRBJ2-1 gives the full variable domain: DTGVSQNPRHKITKRGQNVTFRCDPISEHNRLYWYRQTLGQGPEFLTYFQNEAQLEKSRLLSDRFSAERPKGSFSTLEIQRTEQGDSAMYLCASSFGSSGDNEQFFGPGTRLTVL.

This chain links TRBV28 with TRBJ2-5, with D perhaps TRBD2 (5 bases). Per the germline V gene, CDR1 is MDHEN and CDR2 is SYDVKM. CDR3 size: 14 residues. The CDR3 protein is CASAHLGGSETQYF. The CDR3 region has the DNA TGTGCGAGCGCCCATTTAGGCGGGTCAGAGACCCAGTACTTC.

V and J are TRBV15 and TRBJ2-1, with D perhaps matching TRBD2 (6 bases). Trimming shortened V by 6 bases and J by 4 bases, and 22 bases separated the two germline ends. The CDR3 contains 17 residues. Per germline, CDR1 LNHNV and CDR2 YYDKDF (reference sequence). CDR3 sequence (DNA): TGTGCCACCAGTCATACAAAGGGACTCGGGGGTTACAATGAGCAGTTCTTC. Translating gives CATSHTKGLGGYNEQFF. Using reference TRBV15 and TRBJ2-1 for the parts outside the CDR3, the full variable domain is DAMVIQNPRYQVTQFGKPVTLSCSQTLNHNVMYWYQQKSSQAPKLLFHYYDKDFNNEADTPDNFQSRRPNTSFCFLDIRSPGLGDTAMYLCATSHTKGLGGYNEQFFGPGTRLTVL.

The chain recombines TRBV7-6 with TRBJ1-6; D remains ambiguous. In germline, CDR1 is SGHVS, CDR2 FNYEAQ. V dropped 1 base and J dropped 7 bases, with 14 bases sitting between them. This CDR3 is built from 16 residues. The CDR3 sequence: CASSLVSQAANSPLHF. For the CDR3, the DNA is TGTGCCAGCAGCTTAGTGTCTCAGGCCGCAAATTCACCCCTCCACTTT. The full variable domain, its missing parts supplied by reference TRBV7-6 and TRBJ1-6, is GAGVSQSPRYKVTKRGQDVALRCDPISGHVSLYWYRQALGQGPEFLTYFNYEAQQDKSGLPNDRFSAERPEGSISTLTIQRTEQRDSAMYRCASSLVSQAANSPLHFGNGTRLTVT.

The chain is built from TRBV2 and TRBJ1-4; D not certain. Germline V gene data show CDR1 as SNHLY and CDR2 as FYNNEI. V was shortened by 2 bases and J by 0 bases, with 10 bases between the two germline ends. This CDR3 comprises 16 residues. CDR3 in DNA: TGTGCCAGCAGTGAATTAGCGCGGACAACTAATGAAAAACTGTTTTTT. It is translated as CASSELARTTNEKLFF.

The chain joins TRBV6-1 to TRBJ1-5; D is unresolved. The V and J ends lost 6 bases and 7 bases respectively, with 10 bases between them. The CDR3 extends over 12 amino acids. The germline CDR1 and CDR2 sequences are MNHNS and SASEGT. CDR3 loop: CASRGADQPQHF. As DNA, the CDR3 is TGTGCCAGCAGGGGAGCGGACCAGCCCCAGCATTTT.

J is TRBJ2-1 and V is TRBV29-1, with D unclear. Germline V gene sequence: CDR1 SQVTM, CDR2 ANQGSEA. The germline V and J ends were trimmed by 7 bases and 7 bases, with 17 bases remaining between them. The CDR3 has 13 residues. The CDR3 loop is CSASWASGNEQFF. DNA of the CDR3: TGCAGCGCCAGTTGGGCGTCTGGAAATGAGCAGTTCTTC.

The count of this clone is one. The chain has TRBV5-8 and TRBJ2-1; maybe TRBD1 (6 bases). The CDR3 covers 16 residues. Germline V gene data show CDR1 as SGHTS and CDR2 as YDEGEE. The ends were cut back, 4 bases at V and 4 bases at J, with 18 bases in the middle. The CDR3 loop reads CASSLFPHGQYNEQFF. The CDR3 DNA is TGTGCCAGCAGCCTTTTTCCCCACGGACAGTACAATGAGCAGTTCTTC. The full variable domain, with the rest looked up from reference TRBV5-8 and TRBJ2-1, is EAGVTQSPTHLIKTRGQQATLRCSPISGHTSVYWYQQALGLGLQFLLWYDEGEERNRGNFPPRFSGRQFPNYSSELNVNALELEDSALYLCASSLFPHGQYNEQFFGPGTRLTVL.

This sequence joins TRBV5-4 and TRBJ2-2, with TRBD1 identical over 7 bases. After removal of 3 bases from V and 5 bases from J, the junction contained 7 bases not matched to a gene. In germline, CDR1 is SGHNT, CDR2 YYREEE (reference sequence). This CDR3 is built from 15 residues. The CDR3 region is CASSSKTGRTGELFF. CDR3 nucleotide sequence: TGTGCCAGCAGCTCCAAGACAGGGAGAACCGGGGAGCTGTTTTTT.